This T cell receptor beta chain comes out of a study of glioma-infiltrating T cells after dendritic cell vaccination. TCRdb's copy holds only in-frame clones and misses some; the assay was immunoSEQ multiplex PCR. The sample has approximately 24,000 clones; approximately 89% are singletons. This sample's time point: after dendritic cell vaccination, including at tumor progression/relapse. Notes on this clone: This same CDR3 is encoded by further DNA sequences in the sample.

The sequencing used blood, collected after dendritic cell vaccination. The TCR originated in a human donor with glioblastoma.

CDR3 sequence reads: CASSQDVTGVNSPLHF. The DNA for the CDR3 is TGCGCCAGCAGCCAAGATGTGACAGGGGTCAATTCACCCCTCCACTTT. This chain uses TRBV4-1 with TRBJ1-6, with TRBD1 identical over 8 bases. V was pared by 0 bases and J by 7 bases, with 5 bases of the junction left unmatched. Germline loops: CDR1 MGHRA, CDR2 YSYEKL. The CDR3 consists of 16 residues.